One and the same sample provided the 9 T cell receptor beta chains below, sequenced in a study of blood T cell repertoires in COVID-19. Here immunoSEQ multiplex PCR was the method, and the copy in TCRdb shows in-frame clones only, minus some. The table includes about 250,000 clones, more than 75% detected once. Sequencing input: peripheral blood. Receptors were obtained from a woman aged 40-49 years who had recovered from COVID-19.

The V call is TRBV3-1 (or the pseudogene TRBV3-2), the J call TRBJ1-5; D ambiguous. Trimming cost V 2 bases and J 1 base, with 9 bases left between them. Germline CDR1 and CDR2: LGHDT and YNNKEL (reference sequence). The CDR3 is 15 amino acids. CDR3 region: CASSQLPVSNQPQHF. The CDR3 coding sequence is TGTGCCAGCAGCCAATTACCGGTGAGCAATCAGCCCCAGCATTTT.

V usage is TRBV19 and J usage is TRBJ2-1; the match to TRBD1 covers 8 bases. CDR1 and CDR2 (germline): LNHDA, SQIVND (reference sequence). This CDR3 spans 19 amino acids. J was trimmed by 3 bases and V by 3 bases; bases with no gene match: 16. CDR3 DNA sequence: TGTGCCAGTAGTATCCCGGGCACCTTCGGACAGGGATACTACAATGAGCAGTTCTTC. It codes for CASSIPGTFGQGYYNEQFF.

This chain joins TRBV4-3 and TRBJ1-2; tentative D call: TRBD1 (5 bases). CDR3 length: 14 residues. Germline loops: CDR1 LGHNA, CDR2 YSLEER. The V end was cut by 1 base, the J end by 11 bases, with 17 bases between. CDR3 sequence: CASSQGDGGTQYTF. In nucleotides, the CDR3 is TGCGCCAGCAGCCAAGGGGACGGGGGGACCCAGTACACCTTC.

The V gene is TRBV19, the J gene TRBJ2-1, with D maybe TRBD2 (5 bases). Germline lookup yields CDR1 LNHDA and CDR2 SQIVND (reference sequence). This CDR3 contains 15 residues. Trimming left V 5 bases short and J 2 bases short, with 13 bases between. The CDR3 DNA reads TGTGCCAGTAGTTCCCGGGGAAGCCCCTACAATGAGCAGTTCTTC. This sequence encodes CASSSRGSPYNEQFF.

The chain couples TRBV7-2 to TRBJ1-2; D uncertain. The CDR3 covers 15 residues. With 3 bases removed from V and 4 bases from J, the gap between germline ends came to 15 bases. Germline CDR1 SGHTA, CDR2 FQGNSA. CDR3 sequence reads: CASSFNPREFYGYTF. The CDR3 region has the DNA TGTGCCAGCAGCTTCAACCCCCGAGAGTTCTATGGCTACACCTTC.

The rearrangement joins TRBV24-1 to TRBJ2-1; tentative D call: TRBD1 (5 bases). The CDR3 loop spans 15 amino acids. The germline V and J ends were trimmed by 4 bases and 10 bases, with 19 bases remaining between them. The V gene's germline CDR1 is KGHDR and CDR2 SFDVKD. CDR3 sequence: CATSDSPRAQGEQFF. The DNA of the CDR3 is TGTGCCACCAGTGACTCCCCCAGAGCCCAGGGAGAGCAGTTCTTC.

The table lists this clone with a few counts. The gene calls are TRBV10-2 and TRBJ2-1; 10 bases line up with TRBD2. Germline CDR1 and CDR2: WSHSY and SAAADI. The V gene end was trimmed by 5 bases and the J gene end by 6 bases; junction bases not matched to a gene: 1. CDR3 size: 13 residues. The CDR3 DNA sequence: TGCGCCAGCAGTCTAGCGGGAGCCAATGAGCAGTTCTTC. As protein: CASSLAGANEQFF.

The J gene is TRBJ2-7, the V gene TRBV9; 9 nucleotides align to TRBD2. CDR1 and CDR2 from the germline V gene are SGDLS and YYNGEE. The ends lost 3 bases at V and 7 bases at J; junction bases unmatched: 14. The CDR3 runs to 16 residues. DNA for the CDR3: TGTGCCAGCAGCGCGCCCCCTCAGCGGGAGGCCCGGGAGCAGTACTTC. Amino acids: CASSAPPQREAREQYF.

This clone occurred once. The chain couples TRBV19 to TRBJ1-4; D is possibly TRBD1 (5 bases). V was pared by 7 bases and J by 7 bases, with 13 bases between. The germline V gene has CDR1 LNHDA and CDR2 SQIVND (reference sequence). The CDR3 length is 13 residues. The DNA for the CDR3 is TGTGCCAGTACTCCCCAGGGTAGTGAAAAACTGTTTTTT. It encodes CASTPQGSEKLFF.